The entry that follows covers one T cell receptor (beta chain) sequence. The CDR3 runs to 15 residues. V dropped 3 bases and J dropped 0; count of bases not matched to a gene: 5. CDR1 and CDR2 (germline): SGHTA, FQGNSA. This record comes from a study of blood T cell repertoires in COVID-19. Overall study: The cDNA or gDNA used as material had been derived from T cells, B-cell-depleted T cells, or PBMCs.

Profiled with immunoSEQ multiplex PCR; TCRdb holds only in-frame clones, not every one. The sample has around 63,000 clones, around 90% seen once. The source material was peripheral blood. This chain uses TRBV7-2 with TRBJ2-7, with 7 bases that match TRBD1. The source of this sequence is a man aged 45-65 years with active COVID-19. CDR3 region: CASSLHRGGSYEQYF. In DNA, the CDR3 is TGTGCCAGCAGCTTGCACAGGGGTGGCTCCTACGAGCAGTACTTC.